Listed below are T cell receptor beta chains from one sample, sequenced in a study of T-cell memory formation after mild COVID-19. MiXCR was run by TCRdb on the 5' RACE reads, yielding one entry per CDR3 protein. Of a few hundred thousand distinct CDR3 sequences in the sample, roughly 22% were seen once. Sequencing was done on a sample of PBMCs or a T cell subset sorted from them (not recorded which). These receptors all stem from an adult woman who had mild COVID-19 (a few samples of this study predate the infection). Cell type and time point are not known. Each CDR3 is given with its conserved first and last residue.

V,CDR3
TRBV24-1,CATSDSATGRVSEQYF
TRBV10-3,CAIRTGQGLYEQYF
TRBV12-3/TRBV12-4,CASSWGRGVYEQYF
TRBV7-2,CASSAGLAGVEGEQFF
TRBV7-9,CASSFYPPWTDQETQYF
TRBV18,CASSPRKGAEAFF
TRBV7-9,CASSLTSDSGRVWEQYF
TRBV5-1,CASSLDRGRSNEQFF
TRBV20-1,CSARVSLDRGTYNEQFF
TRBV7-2,CASSQGQGYTF
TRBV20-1,CSASVAGGLIDEQYF
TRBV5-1,CASSLEPLITDTQYF
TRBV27,CASSPWGAGGTDTQYF
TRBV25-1,CAAEGNSGYNEQFF
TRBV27,CASMSTLFGTLGTDTQYF
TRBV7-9,CASSPPGLAGVDEQFF
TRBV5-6,CASSPTLAGGPQETQYF
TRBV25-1,CATQHTGNTEAFF
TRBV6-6,CASSPGPGAFF
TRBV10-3,CALGAGVGEQFF
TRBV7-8,CASSPHVTPDRLRAFF
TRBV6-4,CASSDSASGYNEQFF
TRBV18,CASSPPSGGPFF
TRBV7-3,CASSLTVGVAGELFF
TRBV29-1,CSVRTGWSYEQYF
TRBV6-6,CASSRGGQELYEQYF
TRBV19,CASNSGDSRGYGYTF
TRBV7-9,CASSKWTSGGAYQETQYF
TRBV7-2,CASRPSGGPHNEQFF
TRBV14,CASSQENTLPQQYF
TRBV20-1,CSARTFKGRLSNEQFF
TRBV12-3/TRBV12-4,CASSLGQGAILQEAQYF
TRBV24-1,CATSRHRGRVGPGELFF
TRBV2,CASRFRGELFF
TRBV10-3,CAISDLNRDYGYTF
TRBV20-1,CSARDQAGVGYEQFF
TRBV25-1,CASSETGIGNQPQHF
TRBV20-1,CSARETGYNEQFF
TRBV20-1,CSARTRATDTQYF
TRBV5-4,CASSLGPGQGSTEAFF